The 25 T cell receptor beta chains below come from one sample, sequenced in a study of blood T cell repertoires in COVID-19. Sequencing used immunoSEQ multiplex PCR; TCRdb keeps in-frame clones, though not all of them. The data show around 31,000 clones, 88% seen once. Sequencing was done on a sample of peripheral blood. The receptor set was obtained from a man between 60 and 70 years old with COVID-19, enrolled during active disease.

CDR3: CASSLERQGGFDEQFF. The CDR3 DNA reads TGTGCCAGCAGCTTAGAGAGACAGGGGGGGTTTGATGAGCAGTTCTTC. The chain uses TRBV7-6 and TRBJ2-1; 9 nucleotides match TRBD1. In germline, CDR1 is SGHVS, CDR2 FNYEAQ. The CDR3 covers 16 residues. V gave up 1 base and J gave up 8 bases; unmatched junction bases: 9.

CDR3 coding DNA: TGTGCCAGCAGCTTGGGGCGGGAGCCCTTTTATGAGCAGTTCTTC. Amino acids: CASSLGREPFYEQFF. The chain joins TRBV5-5 to TRBJ2-1; 7 bases agree with TRBD2. Germline V gene sequence: CDR1 SGHKS, CDR2 YYEKEE (reference sequence). This CDR3 comprises 15 residues. Losses at the gene ends were 0 bases for V and 8 bases for J; bases not matched to a gene: 8.

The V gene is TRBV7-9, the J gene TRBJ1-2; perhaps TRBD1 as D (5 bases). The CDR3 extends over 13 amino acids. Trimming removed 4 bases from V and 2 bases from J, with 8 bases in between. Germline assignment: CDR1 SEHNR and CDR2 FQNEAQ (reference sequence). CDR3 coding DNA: TGTGCCAGCAGCTCCGACAGCAACTATGGCTACACCTTC. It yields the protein CASSSDSNYGYTF.

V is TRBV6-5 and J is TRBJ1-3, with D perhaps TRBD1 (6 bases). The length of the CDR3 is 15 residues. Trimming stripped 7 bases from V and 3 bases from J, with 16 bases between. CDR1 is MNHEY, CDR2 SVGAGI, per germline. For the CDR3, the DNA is TGTGCCAGCACCATCACAGGGCTCGGTGGAAACACCATATATTTT. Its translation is CASTITGLGGNTIYF.

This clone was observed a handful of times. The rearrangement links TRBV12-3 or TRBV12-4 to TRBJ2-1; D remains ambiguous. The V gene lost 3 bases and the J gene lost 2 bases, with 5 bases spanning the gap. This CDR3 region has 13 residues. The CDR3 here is CASSLAAYNEQFF. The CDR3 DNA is TGTGCCAGCAGTTTGGCAGCCTACAATGAGCAGTTCTTC.

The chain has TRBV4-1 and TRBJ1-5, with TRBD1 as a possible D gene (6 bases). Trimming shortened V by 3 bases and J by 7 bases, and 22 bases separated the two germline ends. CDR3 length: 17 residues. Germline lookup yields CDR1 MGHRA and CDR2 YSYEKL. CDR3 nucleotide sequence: TGCGCCAGCAGCCACGGATCAGGGGTGGGGGGGGTGCAGCCCCAGCATTTT. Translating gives CASSHGSGVGGVQPQHF.

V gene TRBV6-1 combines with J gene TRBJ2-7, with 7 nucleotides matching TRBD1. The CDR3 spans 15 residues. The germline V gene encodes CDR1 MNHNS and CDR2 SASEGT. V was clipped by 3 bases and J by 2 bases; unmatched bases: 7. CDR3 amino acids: CASSDIDRVAYEQYF. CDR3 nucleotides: TGTGCCAGCAGTGACATCGACAGGGTTGCCTACGAGCAGTACTTC.

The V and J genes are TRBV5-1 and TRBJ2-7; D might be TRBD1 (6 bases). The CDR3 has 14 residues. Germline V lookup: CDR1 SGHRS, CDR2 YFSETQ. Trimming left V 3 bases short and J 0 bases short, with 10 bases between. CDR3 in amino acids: CASSSGHLSYEQYF. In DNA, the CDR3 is TGCGCCAGCAGCTCGGGACACCTCTCCTACGAGCAGTACTTC.

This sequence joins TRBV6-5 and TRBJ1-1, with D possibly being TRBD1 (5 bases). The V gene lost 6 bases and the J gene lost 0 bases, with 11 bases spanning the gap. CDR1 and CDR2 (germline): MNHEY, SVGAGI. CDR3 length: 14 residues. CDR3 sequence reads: CASSLDRLNTEAFF. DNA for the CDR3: TGTGCCAGCAGCCTCGACAGATTGAACACTGAAGCTTTCTTT.

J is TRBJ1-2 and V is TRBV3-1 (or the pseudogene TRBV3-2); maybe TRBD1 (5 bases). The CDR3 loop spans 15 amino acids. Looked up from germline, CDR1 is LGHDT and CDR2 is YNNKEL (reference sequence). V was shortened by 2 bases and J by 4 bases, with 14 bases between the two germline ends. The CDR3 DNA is TGTGCCAGCAGCCAACTTGGGGCCGACCGCTATGGCTACACCTTC. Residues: CASSQLGADRYGYTF.

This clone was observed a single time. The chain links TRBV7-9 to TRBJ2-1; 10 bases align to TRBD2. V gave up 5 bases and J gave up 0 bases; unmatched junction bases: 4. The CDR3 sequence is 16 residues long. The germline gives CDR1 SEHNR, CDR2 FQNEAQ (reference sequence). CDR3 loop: CASSDASGSSYNEQFF. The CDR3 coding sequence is TGTGCCAGCAGCGATGCTAGCGGGAGCTCCTACAATGAGCAGTTCTTC.

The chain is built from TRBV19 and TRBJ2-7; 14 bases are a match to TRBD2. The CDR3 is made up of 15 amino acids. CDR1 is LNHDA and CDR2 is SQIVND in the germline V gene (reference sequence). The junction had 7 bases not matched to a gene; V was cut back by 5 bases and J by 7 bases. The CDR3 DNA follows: TGTGCCAGTAGTGTAGGGACTAGCGGGAGTGGAGAGCAGTACTTC. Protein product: CASSVGTSGSGEQYF.

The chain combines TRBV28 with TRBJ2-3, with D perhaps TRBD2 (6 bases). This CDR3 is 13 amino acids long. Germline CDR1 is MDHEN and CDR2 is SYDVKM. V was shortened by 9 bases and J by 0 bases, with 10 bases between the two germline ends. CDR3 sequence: CASRDSSTDTQYF. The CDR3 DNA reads TGTGCCAGTCGGGACTCAAGCACAGATACGCAGTATTTT.

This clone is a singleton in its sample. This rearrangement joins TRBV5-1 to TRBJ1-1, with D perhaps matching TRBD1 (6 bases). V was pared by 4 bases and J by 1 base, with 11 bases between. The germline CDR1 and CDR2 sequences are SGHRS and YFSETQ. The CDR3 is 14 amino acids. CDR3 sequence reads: CASSGTQGNTEAFF. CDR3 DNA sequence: TGCGCCAGCAGCGGGACACAAGGGAACACTGAAGCTTTCTTT.

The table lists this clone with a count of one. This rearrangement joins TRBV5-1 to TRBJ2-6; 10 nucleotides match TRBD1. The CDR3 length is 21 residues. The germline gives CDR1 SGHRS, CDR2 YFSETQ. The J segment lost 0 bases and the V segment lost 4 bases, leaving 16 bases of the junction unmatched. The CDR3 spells CASSTHGTGERRNSGANVLTF. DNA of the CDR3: TGCGCCAGCAGCACCCACGGGACAGGGGAGAGGAGAAACTCTGGGGCCAACGTCCTGACTTTC.

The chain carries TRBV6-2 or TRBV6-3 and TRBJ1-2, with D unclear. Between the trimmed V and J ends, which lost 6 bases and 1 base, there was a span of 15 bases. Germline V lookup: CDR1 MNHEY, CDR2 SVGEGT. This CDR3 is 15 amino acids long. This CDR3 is CASSRSPGLNYGYTF. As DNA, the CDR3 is TGTGCCAGCAGCCGCTCACCCGGTCTTAACTATGGCTACACCTTC.

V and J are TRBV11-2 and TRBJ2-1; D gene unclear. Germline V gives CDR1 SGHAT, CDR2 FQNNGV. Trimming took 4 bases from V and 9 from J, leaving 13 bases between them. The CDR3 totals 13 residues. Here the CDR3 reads CASSSPHASEQFF. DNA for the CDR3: TGTGCCAGCAGCTCGCCACATGCTAGTGAGCAGTTCTTC. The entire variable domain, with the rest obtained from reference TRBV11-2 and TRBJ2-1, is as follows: EAGVAQSPRYKIIEKRQSVAFWCNPISGHATLYWYQQILGQGPKLLIQFQNNGVVDDSQLPKDRFSAERLKGVDSTLKIQPAKLEDSAVYLCASSSPHASEQFFGPGTRLTVL.

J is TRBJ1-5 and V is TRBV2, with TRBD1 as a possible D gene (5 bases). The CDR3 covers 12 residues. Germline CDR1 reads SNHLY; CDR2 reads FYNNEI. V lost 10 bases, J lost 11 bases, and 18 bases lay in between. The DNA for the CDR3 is TGTGCCATCCTCAGGGCCTCGGGGGCCCAGCATTTT. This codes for CAILRASGAQHF.

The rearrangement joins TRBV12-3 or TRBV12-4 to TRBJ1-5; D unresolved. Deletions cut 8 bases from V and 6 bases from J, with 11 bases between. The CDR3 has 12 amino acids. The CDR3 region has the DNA TGTGCCAGCGGAGTAGAAAGTCAGCCCCAGCATTTT. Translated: CASGVESQPQHF.

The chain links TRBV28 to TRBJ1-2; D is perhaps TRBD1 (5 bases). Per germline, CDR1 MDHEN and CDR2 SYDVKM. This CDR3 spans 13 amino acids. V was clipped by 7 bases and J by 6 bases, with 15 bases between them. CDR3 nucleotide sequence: TGTGCCAGCACCGGCAGGCGGGGCCATGGCTACACCTTC. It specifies CASTGRRGHGYTF.

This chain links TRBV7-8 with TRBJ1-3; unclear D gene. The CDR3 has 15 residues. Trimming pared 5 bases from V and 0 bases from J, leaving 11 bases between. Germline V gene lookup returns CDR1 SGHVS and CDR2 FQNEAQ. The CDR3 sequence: CASSPGSYSGNTIYF. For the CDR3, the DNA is TGTGCCAGCAGCCCAGGATCCTACTCTGGAAACACCATATATTTT.

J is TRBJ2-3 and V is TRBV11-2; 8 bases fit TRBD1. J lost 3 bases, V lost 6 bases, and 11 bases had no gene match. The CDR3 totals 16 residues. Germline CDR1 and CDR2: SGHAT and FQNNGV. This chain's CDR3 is CASRRAGGAKTDTQYF. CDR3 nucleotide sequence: TGTGCCAGCAGACGCGCAGGGGGCGCAAAAACAGATACGCAGTATTTT.

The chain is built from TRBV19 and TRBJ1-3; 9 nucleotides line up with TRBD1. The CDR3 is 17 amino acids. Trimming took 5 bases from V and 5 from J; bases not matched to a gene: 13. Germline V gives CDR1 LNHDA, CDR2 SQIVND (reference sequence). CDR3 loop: CASSPDRGTAPRNTIYF. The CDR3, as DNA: TGTGCCAGTAGTCCTGACAGGGGGACCGCACCCAGAAACACCATATATTTT.

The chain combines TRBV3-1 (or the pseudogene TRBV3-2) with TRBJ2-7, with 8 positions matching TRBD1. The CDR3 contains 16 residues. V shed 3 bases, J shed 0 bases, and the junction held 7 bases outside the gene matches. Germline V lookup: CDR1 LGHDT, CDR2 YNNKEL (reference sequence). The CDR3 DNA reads TGTGCCAGCAGCCATCCAGGGACAGGCCACTCCTACGAGCAGTACTTC. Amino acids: CASSHPGTGHSYEQYF.

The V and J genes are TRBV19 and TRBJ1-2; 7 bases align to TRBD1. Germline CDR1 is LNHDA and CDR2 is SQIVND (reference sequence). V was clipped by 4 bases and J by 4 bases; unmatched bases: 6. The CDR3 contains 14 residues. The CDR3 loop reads CASSRGGAGYGYTF. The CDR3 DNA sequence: TGTGCCAGTAGTAGAGGGGGCGCGGGCTATGGCTACACCTTC. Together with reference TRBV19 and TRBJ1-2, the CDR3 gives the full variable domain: DGGITQSPKYLFRKEGQNVTLSCEQNLNHDAMYWYRQDPGQGLRLIYYSQIVNDFQKGDIAEGYSVSREKKESFPLTVTSAQKNPTAFYLCASSRGGAGYGYTFGSGTRLTVV.